These 13 T cell receptor beta chains came from one sample sequenced in a study of T cell responses to AZD1222 COVID-19 vaccine. Assay used: immunoSEQ multiplex PCR; TCRdb lists only in-frame clones, some missing. The table lists about 150,000 clones, about 87% of them singletons. Sequencing used peripheral blood, obtained on day 0 of AZD1222 vaccination. The receptor source for this set is an adult in good health.

The chain couples TRBV3-1 (or the pseudogene TRBV3-2) to TRBJ1-6; D not resolved. V was trimmed by 3 bases and J by 8 bases, leaving 11 bases between them. The germline gives CDR1 LGHDT, CDR2 YNNKEL (reference sequence). The CDR3 length is 14 residues. As DNA, the CDR3 is TGTGCCAGCAGCCACCGTCAGGTCGATTCACCCCTCCACTTT. Translation gives CASSHRQVDSPLHF.

The rearrangement links TRBV3-1 (or the pseudogene TRBV3-2) to TRBJ1-4; D is unclear. Germline V gene sequence: CDR1 LGHDT, CDR2 YNNKEL (reference sequence). The CDR3 extends over 14 amino acids. V lost 1 base and J 5 bases, leaving 8 bases between the germline ends. CDR3 amino acids: CASSQAGNNEKLFF. In DNA form, the CDR3 reads TGTGCCAGCAGCCAAGCGGGGAACAATGAAAAACTGTTTTTT.

V usage is TRBV19 and J usage is TRBJ2-7, with TRBD1 matching over 12 bases. Unmatched junction bases numbered 11, after V lost 7 bases and J lost 7 bases. This CDR3 has 15 amino acids. Germline V gene data show CDR1 as LNHDA and CDR2 as SQIVND (reference sequence). The CDR3 coding sequence is TGTGCCAGTAACCAACCCGGGACAGGGGGCGGTGAGCAGTACTTC. It yields the protein CASNQPGTGGGEQYF.

V and J are TRBV11-2 and TRBJ1-1; D is undetermined. The V end was cut by 5 bases, the J end by 1 base, with 8 bases between. CDR1 is SGHAT and CDR2 is FQNNGV in the germline V gene. CDR3 size: 13 residues. CDR3 protein: CASSIARNTEAFF. The CDR3 DNA is TGTGCCAGCAGCATCGCCCGGAACACTGAAGCTTTCTTT.

The chain recombines TRBV4-3 with TRBJ1-6; D not resolved. Trimming removed 1 base from V and 0 bases from J, with 7 bases in between. This CDR3 contains 16 residues. Per germline, CDR1 LGHNA and CDR2 YSLEER. In DNA, the CDR3 is TGCGCCAGCAGCCAAGCGTGGAGCTCCTATAATTCACCCCTCCACTTT. It encodes CASSQAWSSYNSPLHF.

The gene calls are TRBV21-1 and TRBJ1-1; the table's TRBD1 call for D was not verified on the DNA. TRBV21-1 is classified as a pseudogene. The CDR3 length is 15 residues. The CDR3, as DNA: TGTGCCAGCAGCGGACGGACAGGGACGAACACTGAAGCTTTCTTT. Its translation is CASSGRTGTNTEAFF.

The rearrangement uses TRBV18 and TRBJ2-1, with TRBD2 matching 7 bases. The CDR3 spans 13 residues. CDR1 and CDR2 (germline): KGHSH, LQKENI. V lost 8 bases, J lost 0 bases, and 1 base stayed unmatched. In DNA, the CDR3 is TGTGCCAGCGCGGGGGACTCCTACAATGAGCAGTTCTTC. It translates to CASAGDSYNEQFF.

This chain connects TRBV19 to TRBJ1-4; 7 nucleotides match TRBD1. Germline CDR1 is LNHDA and CDR2 is SQIVND (reference sequence). CDR3 size: 17 residues. With 7 bases clipped from V and 4 bases from J, the junction kept 15 bases outside the gene matches. CDR3 in DNA: TGTGCCAGTAACTCTCCCCGACAGGGCGAAGTTAATGAAAAACTGTTTTTT. Its protein product is CASNSPRQGEVNEKLFF.

The chain uses TRBV19 and TRBJ2-7; 14 bases align to TRBD2. The CDR3 is 16 residues long. Germline CDR1 is LNHDA and CDR2 is SQIVND (reference sequence). J lost 3 bases, V lost 5 bases, and 6 bases had no gene match. The CDR3 DNA reads TGTGCCAGTAGTCTCGGACTAGCGGGGGGATTCTACGAGCAGTACTTC. It is translated as CASSLGLAGGFYEQYF.

The chain recombines TRBV6-5 with TRBJ1-1; perhaps TRBD1 as D (6 bases). With 6 bases removed from V and 0 bases from J, the gap between germline ends came to 14 bases. Germline lookup yields CDR1 MNHEY and CDR2 SVGAGI. The CDR3 length is 15 residues. The CDR3 protein is CASRAGGGVNTEAFF. The CDR3 bases are TGTGCCAGCAGAGCCGGAGGGGGGGTGAACACTGAAGCTTTCTTT.

V usage is TRBV4-3 and J usage is TRBJ1-1, with D tentatively TRBD1 (5 bases). Germline V gene lookup returns CDR1 LGHNA and CDR2 YSLEER. V lost 3 bases to trimming and J lost 2 bases, with 10 bases between them. The CDR3 totals 14 residues. The CDR3 sequence is CASSHVTGNTEAFF. CDR3 bases: TGCGCCAGCAGCCATGTTACAGGAAACACTGAAGCTTTCTTT.

V usage is TRBV18 and J usage is TRBJ2-7; 7 bases agree with TRBD1. With V trimmed by 4 bases and J by 3 bases, 15 bases remained unmatched. Per the germline V gene, CDR1 is KGHSH and CDR2 is LQKENI. The CDR3 spans 17 residues. This CDR3 is CASSRTRGLGAFYEQYF. DNA of the CDR3: TGTGCCAGCTCACGGACAAGGGGGCTGGGGGCGTTCTACGAGCAGTACTTC. Variable domain in full (rest from reference TRBV18 and TRBJ2-7): NAGVMQNPRHLVRRRGQEARLRCSPMKGHSHVYWYRQLPEEGLKFMVYLQKENIIDESGMPKERFSAEFPKEGPSILRIQQVVRGDSAAYFCASSRTRGLGAFYEQYFGPGTRLTVT.

The chain joins TRBV19 to TRBJ1-1, with D unresolved. The CDR3 has 13 amino acids. V was trimmed by 0 bases and J by 5 bases, leaving 7 bases between them. Germline CDR1 is LNHDA and CDR2 is SQIVND (reference sequence). The CDR3 DNA follows: TGTGCCAGTAGTATAGATAGGGAGACTGAAGCTTTCTTT. Translation: CASSIDRETEAFF.